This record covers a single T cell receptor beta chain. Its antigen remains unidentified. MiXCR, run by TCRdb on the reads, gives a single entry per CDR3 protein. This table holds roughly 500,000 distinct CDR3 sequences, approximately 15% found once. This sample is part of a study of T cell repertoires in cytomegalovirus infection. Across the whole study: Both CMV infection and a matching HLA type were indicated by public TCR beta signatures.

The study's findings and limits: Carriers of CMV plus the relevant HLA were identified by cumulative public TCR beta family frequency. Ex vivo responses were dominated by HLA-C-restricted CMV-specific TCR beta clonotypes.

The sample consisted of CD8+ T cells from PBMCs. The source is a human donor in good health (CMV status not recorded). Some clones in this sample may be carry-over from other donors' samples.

CDR3 in amino acids: CASSLAPRNGPGGYTF. The CDR3 nucleotides read TGTGCCAGCAGCTTGGCCCCCCGCAACGGCCCGGGGGGCTACACCTTC. V is TRBV5-8 and J is TRBJ1-2; D is unclear. Trimming left V 0 bases short and J 8 bases short, with 20 bases between. Germline loops: CDR1 SGHTS, CDR2 YDEGEE. The CDR3 totals 16 residues.